The clone carrying this TCR beta chain occurred many times. Its antigen remains unknown. Trimming removed 5 bases from V and 1 base from J, with 11 bases in between. The CDR3 is made up of 14 amino acids. The sample originates from a study of CD8 T cells in ankylosing spondylitis. Study-level findings and limits: Clones tied to disease were said to be significantly enriched in matched ankylosing spondylitis synovial fluid. Disease-linked clones proved CD8+ and comparatively uncommon in peripheral blood. Made up of eight highly homologous variants, a TCR beta motif appeared characteristic of ankylosing spondylitis blood.

5'-RACE, quantitative and with molecular barcodes, yielded the TCR beta libraries. Each CDR3 protein gets one entry after TCRdb re-called the 5' RACE reads with MiXCR. The data hold some 130,000 distinct CDR3 sequences, with about 7% observed a single time. The specimen sequenced was blood, either unsorted or a sorted T cell fraction (not recorded which). This rearrangement joins TRBV12-3 or TRBV12-4 to TRBJ1-1; a possible D gene is TRBD1 (6 bases). The sequence was collected from a female donor with ankylosing spondylitis or in good health (not recorded which). The CDR3 coding sequence is TGTGCCAGCAGTCTCGGACAGAAGAACACTGAAGCTTTCTTT. This codes for CASSLGQKNTEAFF.